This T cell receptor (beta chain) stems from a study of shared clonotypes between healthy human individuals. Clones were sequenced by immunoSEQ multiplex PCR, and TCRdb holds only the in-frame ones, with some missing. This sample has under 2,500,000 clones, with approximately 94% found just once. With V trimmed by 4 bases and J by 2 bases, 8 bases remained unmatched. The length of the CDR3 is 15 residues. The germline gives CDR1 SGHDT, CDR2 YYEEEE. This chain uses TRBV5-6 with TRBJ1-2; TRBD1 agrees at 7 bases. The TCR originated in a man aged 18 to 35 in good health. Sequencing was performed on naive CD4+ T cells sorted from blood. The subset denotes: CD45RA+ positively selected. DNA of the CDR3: TGTGCCAGCAGCAGCATACAGGGGACCAACTATGGCTACACCTTC. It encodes CASSSIQGTNYGYTF.